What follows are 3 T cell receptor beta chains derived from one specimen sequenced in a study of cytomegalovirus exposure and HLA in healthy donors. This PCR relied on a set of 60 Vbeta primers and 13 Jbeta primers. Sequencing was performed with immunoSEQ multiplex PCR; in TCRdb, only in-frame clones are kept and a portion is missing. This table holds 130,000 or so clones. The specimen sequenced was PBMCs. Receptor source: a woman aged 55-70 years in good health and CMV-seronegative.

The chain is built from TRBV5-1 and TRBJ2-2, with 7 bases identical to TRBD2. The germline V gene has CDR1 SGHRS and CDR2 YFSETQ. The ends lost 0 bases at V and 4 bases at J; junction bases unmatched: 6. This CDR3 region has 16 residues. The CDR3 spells CASSLATSGGTGELFF. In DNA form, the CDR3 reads TGCGCCAGCAGCTTGGCGACGTCGGGGGGCACCGGGGAGCTGTTTTTT.

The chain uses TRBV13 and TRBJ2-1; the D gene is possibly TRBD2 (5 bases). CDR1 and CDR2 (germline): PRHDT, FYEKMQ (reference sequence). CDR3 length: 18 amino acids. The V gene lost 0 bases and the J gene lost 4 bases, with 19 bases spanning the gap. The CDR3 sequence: CASSLGLAGQDLYNEQFF. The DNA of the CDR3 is TGTGCCAGCAGCTTAGGCCTCGCGGGCCAGGACCTATACAATGAGCAGTTCTTC.

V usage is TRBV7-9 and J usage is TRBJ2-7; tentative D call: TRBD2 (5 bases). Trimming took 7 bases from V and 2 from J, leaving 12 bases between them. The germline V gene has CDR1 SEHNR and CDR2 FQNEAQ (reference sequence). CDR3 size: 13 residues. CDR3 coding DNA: TGTGCCAGCAACCTACGAGGGACCTACGAGCAGTACTTC. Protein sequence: CASNLRGTYEQYF.